This T cell receptor beta chain stems from a study of T-cell memory formation after mild COVID-19. The CDR3 is made up of 14 amino acids. V lost 8 bases and J lost 0, with 13 bases in between. TCRdb recomputed calls from the 5' RACE reads with MiXCR, one row per CDR3 protein. The sample consists of fewer than 400,000 distinct CDR3 sequences, roughly 15% of them appearing once. The source of this sequence is a man in his late teens or twenties who had mild COVID-19 (a few samples of this study predate the infection). Cell type and time point are not known. The V and J genes are TRBV12-3 or TRBV12-4 and TRBJ1-1; D might be TRBD1 (5 bases). The sequenced sample consisted of PBMCs or a T cell subset sorted from them (not recorded which). CDR3 coding DNA: TGTGCCAGCGGCCGACAGCTTTTGAACACTGAAGCTTTCTTT. Translating gives CASGRQLLNTEAFF.